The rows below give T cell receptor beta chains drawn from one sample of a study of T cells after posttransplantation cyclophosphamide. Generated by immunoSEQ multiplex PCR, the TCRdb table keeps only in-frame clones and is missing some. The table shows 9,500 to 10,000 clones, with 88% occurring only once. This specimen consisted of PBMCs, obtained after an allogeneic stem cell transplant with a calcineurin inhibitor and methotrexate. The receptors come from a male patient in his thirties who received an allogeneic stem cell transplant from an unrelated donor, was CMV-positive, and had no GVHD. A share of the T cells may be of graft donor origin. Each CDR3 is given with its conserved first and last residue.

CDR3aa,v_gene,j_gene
CATKRPGKGGGGETQYF,TRBV19,TRBJ2-5
CASSEWSVAGGQTETQYF,TRBV6-1,TRBJ2-5
CASSDRQQGEGETQYF,TRBV6-1,TRBJ2-5
CASSPAPLENYEQYF,TRBV14,TRBJ2-7
CASSDGTSGRDNGYEQYF,TRBV5-1,TRBJ2-7
CASSLAGPPAAQYF,TRBV27,TRBJ2-3
CASSVSGKDEQYF,TRBV9,TRBJ2-7
CASSIMTGGSYEQYF,TRBV7-2,TRBJ2-7
CASSQSREQFF,TRBV4-1,TRBJ2-1
CASSPAVLAANSPLHF,TRBV18,TRBJ1-6
CASSLDRWTVGGYTF,TRBV5-6,TRBJ1-2
CASSDRGGEYNEQFF,TRBV9,TRBJ2-1
CASSQDLGGAAPYNEQFF,TRBV4-2,TRBJ2-1
CASSGSVHQETQYF,TRBV5-1,TRBJ2-5
CAPTPPGWNYGYTF,TRBV30,TRBJ1-2
CASSDRGAYGYTF,TRBV6-6,TRBJ1-2
CASSIDQGGSRPYEQYF,TRBV19,TRBJ2-7
CASSLVRGMPPYNEQFF,TRBV7-9,TRBJ2-1
CASRGSGDVYF,TRBV5-1,TRBJ2-5
CASLLGEVNTEAFF,TRBV7-2,TRBJ1-1
CASSDRVSYEQYF,TRBV7-2,TRBJ2-7
CASSYLRDGNEKLFF,TRBV6-5,TRBJ1-4
CASSALGGHQPQHF,TRBV9,TRBJ1-5
CASSLERDGYNEQFF,TRBV7-9,TRBJ2-1
CASSPPGLGTDTQYF,TRBV5-1,TRBJ2-3
CACPDDRGNTEAFF,TRBV30,TRBJ1-1
CASSYASGSGETQYF,TRBV7-6,TRBJ2-5